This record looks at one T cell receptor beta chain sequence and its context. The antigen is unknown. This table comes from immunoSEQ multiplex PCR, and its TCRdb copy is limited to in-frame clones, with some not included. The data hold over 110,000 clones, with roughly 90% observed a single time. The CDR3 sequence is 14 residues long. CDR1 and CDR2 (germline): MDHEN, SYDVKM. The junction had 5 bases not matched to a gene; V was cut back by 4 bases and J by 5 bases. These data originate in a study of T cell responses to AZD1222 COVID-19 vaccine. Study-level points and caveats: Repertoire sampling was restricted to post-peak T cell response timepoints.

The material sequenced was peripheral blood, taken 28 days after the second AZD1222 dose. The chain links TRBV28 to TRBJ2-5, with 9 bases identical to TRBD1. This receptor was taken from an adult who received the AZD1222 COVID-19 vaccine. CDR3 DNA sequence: TGTGCCAGCAGTTCGACAGGGGGAGGCGAGACCCAGTACTTC. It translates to CASSSTGGGETQYF.